This T cell receptor beta chain was sequenced for a study of response to subunit inactivated influenza vaccine. Germline trimming cut 1 base from V and 0 bases from J; bases unmatched to any gene: 13. The CDR3 consists of 20 residues. Germline loops: CDR1 DFQATT, CDR2 SNEGSKA (reference sequence). TCRdb fed the RT-PCR reads into MiXCR, producing one record per CDR3 protein. The sample yields under 500,000 distinct CDR3 sequences, approximately 11% seen once. The TCR was taken from a man in his forties or fifties who received an inactivated influenza vaccine. The sample was PBMCs from blood, taken about 40 days after vaccination. The chain joins TRBV20-1 to TRBJ2-1; 12 bases align to TRBD2. This CDR3 reads CSARGTPTSGSESSYNEQFF. CDR3 DNA: TGCAGTGCTAGAGGTACCCCGACTAGCGGGAGTGAGAGCTCCTACAATGAGCAGTTCTTC.